This TCR beta chain is from a study of beta chain features in type 1 diabetes. Overall study context: Over all samples combined, fewer than 140,000,000 sorted cells were examined.

Germline CDR1 is SGHTA and CDR2 is FQGNSA. Trimming removed 4 bases from V and 0 bases from J; junction bases left unmatched: 0. CDR3 length: 14 amino acids. Expressed TCRB transcripts were sequenced, since all the RNA that had been isolated was reverse transcribed. Data came from immunoSEQ multiplex PCR; TCRdb stores just in-frame clones and leaves some out. Here the sample spans about 260,000 clones, about a fifth being singletons. This clone was counted between two and nine times. Its antigen remains unidentified. CD45RO/CCR7/CD25/CD127/CD95/CD27 staining was used to isolate CD4+ naive, central memory, regulatory and stem cell-like memory cells by sorting. Study-level results: Patients' naive, central memory and Treg TCRB repertoires seemed closer to one another than those of healthy donors. Shortening that was moderate but significant affected the TCRB CDR3s of Type 1 diabetes patients in all four CD4+ subsets.

This clonotype originated in a woman aged 35 to 49 with type 1 diabetes. V usage is TRBV7-2 and J usage is TRBJ2-7, with TRBD2 matching 10 bases. The sequencing sample was made of naive CD4+ T cells from blood. CDR3 in DNA: TGTGCCAGCAGCTCTAGCGGGAGCTCCTACGAGCAGTACTTC. It specifies CASSSSGSSYEQYF.